Following are 25 T cell receptor beta chains from one sample sequenced in a study of identifying expanded T cells in peripheral blood (dated by TCRdb to about 2019). Libraries were built with the immunoSEQ multiplex PCR assay. This immuneACCESS table, as held by TCRdb, lists in-frame sequences with V and J called but not all clones. Of the missing ones, under half trace to an unresolved V gene in checked studies; the others have no known cause. This sample comprises tens of thousands of clones, over 75% of them detected only once. Together, the top ten hold 2.8% of the sample. Sequencing was carried out using blood. Receptor source: a person aged 18-70 years in good health.

This clone appeared a single time. The chain uses TRBV6-1 and TRBJ2-7; D is ambiguous. The CDR3 is made up of 11 amino acids. CDR1 and CDR2 from the germline V gene are MNHNS and SASEGT. V was pared by 6 bases and J by 3 bases, with 6 bases between. The CDR3 DNA sequence: TGTGCCAGCAGCTTTAACTACGAGCAGTACTTC. It encodes CASSFNYEQYF.

DNA of the CDR3: TGCGCCAGCAGCCTTTCCCTCCCGGGACAGGGGTTAAACACTGAAGCTTTCTTT. Translating it yields CASSLSLPGQGLNTEAFF. The rearrangement links TRBV4-1 to TRBJ1-1; 10 positions match TRBD1. This CDR3 contains 18 residues. The trim removed 4 bases at V and 2 bases at J, leaving 13 bases unmatched. Germline V gene lookup returns CDR1 MGHRA and CDR2 YSYEKL.

This clone was detected once. The chain combines TRBV27 with TRBJ2-3, with D perhaps being TRBD1 or TRBD2 (5 bases each). The CDR3 runs to 12 residues. V was trimmed by 4 bases and J by 9 bases, leaving 11 bases between them. CDR1 is MNHEY, CDR2 SMNVEV, per germline (reference sequence). This chain's CDR3 is CASSSDWGTQYF. In DNA form, the CDR3 reads TGTGCCAGCAGTTCCGACTGGGGGACGCAGTATTTT.

V usage is TRBV27 and J usage is TRBJ1-1; the D gene is possibly TRBD1 (5 bases). Between the trimmed V and J ends, which lost 3 bases and 13 bases, there was a span of 15 bases. The CDR3 covers 12 residues. CDR1 MNHEY and CDR2 SMNVEV come from the germline V gene (reference sequence). The CDR3 bases are TGTGCCAGCAGTTTTGGGGCACAGGAGGTTTTCTTT. It codes for CASSFGAQEVFF.

This chain connects TRBV4-1 to TRBJ2-1, with 8 nucleotides matching TRBD1. Trimming took 2 bases from V and 6 from J; bases not matched to a gene: 3. The V gene's germline CDR1 is MGHRA and CDR2 YSYEKL. There are 14 residues in the CDR3. The CDR3 DNA reads as TGCGCCAGCAGCCAACGACAGGGGTCCAATGAGCAGTTCTTC. Translation: CASSQRQGSNEQFF.

This clone has a single count. V usage is TRBV6-5 and J usage is TRBJ1-2, with 9 bases that match TRBD1. Germline-derived CDR1 and CDR2 are MNHEY and SVGAGI. This CDR3 contains 14 residues. J gave up 8 bases and V 6 bases, and 10 bases lay outside the gene matches. The CDR3 sequence is CASRSTGGESGYTF. Written as DNA, the CDR3 is TGTGCCAGCAGATCCACAGGGGGCGAGTCGGGCTACACCTTC.

This chain joins TRBV5-1 and TRBJ1-1, with a possible D match to TRBD1 (5 bases). The length of the CDR3 is 13 residues. Germline-derived CDR1 and CDR2 are SGHRS and YFSETQ. Trimming took 3 bases from V and 3 from J, leaving 9 bases between them. In DNA form, the CDR3 reads TGCGCCAGCAGCTCCCAGGGTTACACTGAAGCTTTCTTT. This translates into CASSSQGYTEAFF.

The chain joins TRBV4-3 to TRBJ2-1, with 10 nucleotides matching TRBD2. Trimming cost V 4 bases and J 7 bases; bases outside gene matches: 4. From germline, CDR1 is LGHNA and CDR2 YSLEER. CDR3 length equals 14 residues. The DNA for the CDR3 is TGCGCCAGCAGCCGGGGTAGCGGGAGGAATGAGCAGTTCTTC. Translation gives CASSRGSGRNEQFF.

Here the CDR3 reads CASKHSGVNTGELFF. Written as DNA, the CDR3 is TGTGCCAGCAAACATAGCGGGGTGAACACCGGGGAGCTGTTTTTT. This sequence joins TRBV14 and TRBJ2-2, with 8 bases fitting TRBD2. The CDR3 has 15 amino acids. The V gene's germline CDR1 is SGHDN and CDR2 FVKESK. With V trimmed by 7 bases and J by 1 base, 5 bases remained unmatched.

V is TRBV15 and J is TRBJ1-3, with TRBD1 identical over 7 bases. The V gene end was trimmed by 1 base and the J gene end by 2 bases; junction bases not matched to a gene: 2. The CDR3 sequence is 15 residues long. Per germline, CDR1 LNHNV and CDR2 YYDKDF (reference sequence). Here the CDR3 DNA reads TGTGCCACCAGCAGAGGGAGGGGGCCTGGAAACACCATATATTTT. This gives the protein CATSRGRGPGNTIYF.

This chain links TRBV27 with TRBJ1-2; no clear D gene. The germline V and J ends were trimmed by 2 bases and 3 bases, with 10 bases remaining between them. The CDR3 has 14 residues. Per the germline V gene, CDR1 is MNHEY and CDR2 is SMNVEV (reference sequence). The CDR3 is CASSLDSAYYGYTF. CDR3 nucleotides: TGTGCCAGCAGTTTAGATTCGGCATACTATGGCTACACCTTC.

This chain joins TRBV11-3 and TRBJ2-1, with D possibly TRBD2 on 6 matching bases. This CDR3 comprises 15 residues. The V end was cut by 0 bases, the J end by 1 base, with 7 bases between. In germline, CDR1 is SGHNT, CDR2 YENEEA. In DNA form, the CDR3 reads TGTGCCAGCAGCTTAGATGGGAGGTCCTACAATGAGCAGTTCTTC. It specifies CASSLDGRSYNEQFF.

This chain joins TRBV4-3 and TRBJ2-5; 9 bases are shared with TRBD1. From germline, CDR1 is LGHNA and CDR2 YSLEER. J lost 5 bases, V lost 8 bases, and 12 bases had no gene match. The CDR3 is made up of 15 amino acids. The CDR3 DNA sequence: TGCGCCAGCTCAACAGGGGGCTACGGTATCGAGACCCAGTACTTC. Translated: CASSTGGYGIETQYF.

This clone was observed once. The rearrangement uses TRBV4-1 and TRBJ2-1; TRBD1 matches at 10 bases. CDR1 MGHRA and CDR2 YSYEKL come from the germline V gene. Unmatched junction bases numbered 6, after V lost 2 bases and J lost 8 bases. This CDR3 is built from 15 residues. The CDR3 DNA reads as TGCGCCAGCAGCCAATTGGGGACAGGGGTCGATGAGCAGTTCTTC. It is translated as CASSQLGTGVDEQFF.

The rearrangement links TRBV13 to TRBJ2-1, with a weak D call TRBD2 (6 bases). CDR1 is PRHDT and CDR2 is FYEKMQ in the germline V gene (reference sequence). The CDR3 length is 15 residues. Trimming removed 1 base at V and 10 bases at J, with 17 bases between. This CDR3 reads CASSLVGGLTGEQFF. The CDR3 DNA reads as TGTGCCAGCAGCTTAGTGGGGGGACTCACCGGGGAGCAGTTCTTC.

The V and J genes are TRBV6-6 and TRBJ1-2, with 7 nucleotides matching TRBD1. V was pared by 6 bases and J by 4 bases, with 8 bases of the junction left unmatched. Germline CDR1 is MNHNY and CDR2 is SVGAGI (reference sequence). The CDR3 is made up of 14 amino acids. CDR3 loop: CASRNQGGGYGYTF. CDR3 nucleotides: TGTGCCAGCAGGAACCAGGGGGGAGGCTATGGCTACACCTTC.

This rearrangement joins TRBV7-3 to TRBJ2-1; 7 nucleotides line up with TRBD1. The CDR3 length is 15 residues. Unmatched junction bases numbered 3, after V lost 1 base and J lost 3 bases. CDR1 is SGHTA, CDR2 FQGTGA, per germline. CDR3 nucleotides: TGTGCCAGCAGCTTAAAACAGGGGAGCTACAATGAGCAGTTCTTC. Translation gives CASSLKQGSYNEQFF.

This rearrangement joins TRBV6-1 to TRBJ1-2, with D hard to call. This CDR3 comprises 14 residues. Germline V gene data show CDR1 as MNHNS and CDR2 as SASEGT. The ends were cut back, 2 bases at V and 3 bases at J, with 10 bases in the middle. The CDR3 reads CASSEWGGYYGYTF. The DNA for the CDR3 is TGTGCCAGCAGTGAATGGGGAGGTTACTATGGCTACACCTTC.

The chain has TRBV9 and TRBJ2-3; the match to TRBD2 covers 12 bases. Trimming removed 0 bases from V and 4 bases from J; junction bases left unmatched: 6. The CDR3 length is 17 residues. Germline-derived CDR1 and CDR2 are SGDLS and YYNGEE. This chain's CDR3 is CASSVGRTSGTADTQYF. The CDR3 DNA sequence: TGTGCCAGCAGCGTAGGGAGGACTAGCGGGACTGCAGATACGCAGTATTTT.

V and J are TRBV11-1 and TRBJ2-3, with TRBD1 matching over 7 bases. There are 15 residues in the CDR3. V lost 1 base to trimming and J lost 4 bases; unmatched junction nucleotides: 5. CDR1 SGHAT and CDR2 FQDESV come from the germline V gene (reference sequence). The CDR3: CASSLGDRVPDTQYF. The CDR3 nucleotides read TGTGCCAGCAGCTTAGGCGACAGGGTCCCAGATACGCAGTATTTT.

The chain has TRBV29-1 and TRBJ2-5, with D unresolved. This CDR3 is built from 11 residues. V lost 6 bases and J 5 bases, leaving 10 bases between the germline ends. CDR1 and CDR2 from the germline V gene are SQVTM and ANQGSEA. CDR3: CSVSRDETQYF. In nucleotides, the CDR3 is TGCAGCGTCTCTAGGGATGAGACCCAGTACTTC.

The chain uses TRBV25-1 and TRBJ2-5; D gene unclear. The CDR3 sequence is 13 residues long. Germline CDR1 MGHDK, CDR2 SYGVNS. V lost 0 bases, J lost 2 bases, and 4 bases lay in between. The CDR3 nucleotides read TGTGCCAGCAGTGAATACGGACAAGAGACCCAGTACTTC. Protein: CASSEYGQETQYF.

In its sample, this clone was seen a few times. The chain recombines TRBV11-2 with TRBJ2-7; D may be TRBD1 (6 bases). The germline V gene has CDR1 SGHAT and CDR2 FQNNGV. The CDR3 extends over 14 amino acids. V shed 7 bases and J shed 0 bases, with 13 bases lying between them. The CDR3: CASTLDRSSYEQYF. CDR3 DNA: TGTGCCAGCACCCTCGACAGGAGCTCCTACGAGCAGTACTTC.

The J gene is TRBJ2-7, the V gene TRBV18, with D possibly called TRBD1 or TRBD2 (5 bases each). V shed 2 bases and J shed 6 bases, with 11 bases lying between them. In germline, CDR1 is KGHSH, CDR2 LQKENI. The CDR3 length is 13 residues. The CDR3 is CASSPGTRREQYF. The CDR3 DNA is TGTGCCAGCTCACCAGGGACGAGGCGCGAGCAGTACTTC.

The V gene is TRBV9, the J gene TRBJ2-2; 11 bases are a match to TRBD2. Germline CDR1 and CDR2: SGDLS and YYNGEE. The CDR3 is 17 amino acids. With V trimmed by 3 bases and J by 3 bases, 7 bases remained unmatched. For the CDR3, the DNA is TGTGCCAGCAGCGCAACTAGCGGGAGTGGTTACACCGGGGAGCTGTTTTTT. Translation: CASSATSGSGYTGELFF.